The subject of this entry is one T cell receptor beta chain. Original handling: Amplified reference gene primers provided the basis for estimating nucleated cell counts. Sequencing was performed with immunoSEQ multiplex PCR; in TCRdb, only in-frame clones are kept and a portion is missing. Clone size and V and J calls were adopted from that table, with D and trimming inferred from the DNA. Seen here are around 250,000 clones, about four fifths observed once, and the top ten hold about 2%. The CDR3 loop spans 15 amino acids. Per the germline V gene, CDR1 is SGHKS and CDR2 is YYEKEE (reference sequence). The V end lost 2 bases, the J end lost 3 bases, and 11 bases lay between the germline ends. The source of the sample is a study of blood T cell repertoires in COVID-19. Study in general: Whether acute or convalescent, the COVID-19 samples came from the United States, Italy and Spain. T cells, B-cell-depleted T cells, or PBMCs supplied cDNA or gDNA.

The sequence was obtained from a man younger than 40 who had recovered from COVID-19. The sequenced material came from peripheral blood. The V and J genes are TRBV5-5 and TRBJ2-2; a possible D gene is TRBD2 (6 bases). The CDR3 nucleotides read TGTGCCAGCAGCTTTATTAGGGAGGACACCGGGGAGCTGTTTTTT. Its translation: CASSFIREDTGELFF.